The count of the clone carrying this T cell receptor (beta chain) is one. Its antigen remains unidentified. The ends lost 7 bases at V and 5 bases at J; junction bases unmatched: 13. Germline V lookup: CDR1 MNHEY, CDR2 SVGAGI. There are 15 residues in the CDR3. TCRdb keeps only in-frame clones here, not all; method: immunoSEQ multiplex PCR. The sample includes 40,000 to 55,000 clones, roughly 80% seen only once; the top ten take about 3.9%. These data belong to a study of T cell responses to AZD1222 COVID-19 vaccine. Points from the study as a whole: Among vaccine-associated CD4 TCRs, coverage spanned spike, with dominance at 160-218 and 743-854. Targets within unmutated variant regions were reportedly found for nearly half of spike-specific TCRs. With two AZD1222 doses given, Spike-specific TCR breadth and depth both rose.

The J gene is TRBJ2-7, the V gene TRBV6-5, with TRBD1 matching 8 bases. The sequence was obtained from an adult in good health. Sequences were derived from peripheral blood, sampled on day 0 of AZD1222 vaccination. CDR3 loop: CASTLNPGQGNEQYF. The CDR3 nucleotides are TGTGCCAGCACCCTAAATCCAGGACAGGGTAACGAGCAGTACTTC.